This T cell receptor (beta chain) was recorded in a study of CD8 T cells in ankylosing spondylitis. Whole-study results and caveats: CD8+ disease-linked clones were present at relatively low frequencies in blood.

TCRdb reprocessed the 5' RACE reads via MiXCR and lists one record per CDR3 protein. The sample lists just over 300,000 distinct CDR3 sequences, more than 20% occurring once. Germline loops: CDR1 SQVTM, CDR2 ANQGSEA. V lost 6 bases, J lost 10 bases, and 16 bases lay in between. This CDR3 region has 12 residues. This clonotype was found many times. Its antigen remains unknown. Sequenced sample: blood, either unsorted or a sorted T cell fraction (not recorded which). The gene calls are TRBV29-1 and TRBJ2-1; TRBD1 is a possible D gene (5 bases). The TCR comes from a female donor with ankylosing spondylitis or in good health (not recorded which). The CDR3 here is CSVQKGSPEQFF. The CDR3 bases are TGCAGCGTCCAAAAGGGGTCCCCAGAGCAGTTCTTC.